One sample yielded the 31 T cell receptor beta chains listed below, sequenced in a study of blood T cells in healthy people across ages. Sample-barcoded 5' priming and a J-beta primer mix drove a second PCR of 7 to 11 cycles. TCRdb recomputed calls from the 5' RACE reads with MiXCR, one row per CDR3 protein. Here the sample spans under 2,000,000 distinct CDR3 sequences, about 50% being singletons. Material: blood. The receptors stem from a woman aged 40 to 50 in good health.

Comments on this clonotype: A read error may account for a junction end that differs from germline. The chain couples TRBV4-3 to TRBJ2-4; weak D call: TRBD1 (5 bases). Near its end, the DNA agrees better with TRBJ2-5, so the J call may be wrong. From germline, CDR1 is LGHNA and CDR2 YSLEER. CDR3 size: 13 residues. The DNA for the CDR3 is TGCGCCAGCAGCCAGGGGCACCAAGGGACCCAGTACTTC. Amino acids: CASSQGHQGTQYF.

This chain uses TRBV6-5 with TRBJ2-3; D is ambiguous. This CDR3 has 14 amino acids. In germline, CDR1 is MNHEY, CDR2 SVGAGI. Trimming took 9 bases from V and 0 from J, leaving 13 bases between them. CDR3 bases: TGTGCCAGTAGTGACGAAGCGAGCACAGATACGCAGTATTTT. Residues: CASSDEASTDTQYF.

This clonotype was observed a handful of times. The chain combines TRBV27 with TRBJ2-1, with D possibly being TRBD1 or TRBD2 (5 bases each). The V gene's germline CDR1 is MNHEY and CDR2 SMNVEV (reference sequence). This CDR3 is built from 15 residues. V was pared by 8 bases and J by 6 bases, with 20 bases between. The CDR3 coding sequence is TGTGCCAGCGGCCACTCCGGGACCGGACTCAATGAGCAGTTCTTC. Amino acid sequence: CASGHSGTGLNEQFF.

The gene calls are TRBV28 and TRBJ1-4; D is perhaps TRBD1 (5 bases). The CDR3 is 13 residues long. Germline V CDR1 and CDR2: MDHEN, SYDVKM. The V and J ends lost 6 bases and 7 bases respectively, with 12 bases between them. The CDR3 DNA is TGTGCCAGCAGAACCGGGGGGAGTGAAAAACTGTTTTTT. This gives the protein CASRTGGSEKLFF. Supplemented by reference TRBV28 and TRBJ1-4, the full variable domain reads DVKVTQSSRYLVKRTGEKVFLECVQDMDHENMFWYRQDPGLGLRLIYFSYDVKMKEKGDIPEGYSVSREKKERFSLILESASTNQTSMYLCASRTGGSEKLFFGSGTQLSVL.

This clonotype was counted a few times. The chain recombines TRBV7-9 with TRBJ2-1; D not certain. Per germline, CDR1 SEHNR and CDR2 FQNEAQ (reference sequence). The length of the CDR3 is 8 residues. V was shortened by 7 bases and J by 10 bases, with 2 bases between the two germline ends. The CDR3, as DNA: TGTGCCAGCACCGAGCAGTTCTTC. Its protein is CASTEQFF.

CDR3 bases: TGTGCCAGCAGTCCGACAGGGATCACCTACGAGCAGTACTTC. It encodes CASSPTGITYEQYF. This chain joins TRBV6-6 and TRBJ2-7; TRBD1 aligns across 7 bases. The germline V gene has CDR1 MNHNY and CDR2 SVGAGI (reference sequence). V lost 5 bases to trimming and J lost 2 bases; unmatched junction nucleotides: 6. The CDR3 extends over 14 amino acids.

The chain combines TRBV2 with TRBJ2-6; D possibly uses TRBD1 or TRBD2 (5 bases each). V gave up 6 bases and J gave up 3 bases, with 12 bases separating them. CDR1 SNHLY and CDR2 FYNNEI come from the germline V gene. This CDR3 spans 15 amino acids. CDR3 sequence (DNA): TGTGCCAGCAGAATGATGGGGGTTGGGGCCAACGTCCTGACTTTC. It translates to CASRMMGVGANVLTF.

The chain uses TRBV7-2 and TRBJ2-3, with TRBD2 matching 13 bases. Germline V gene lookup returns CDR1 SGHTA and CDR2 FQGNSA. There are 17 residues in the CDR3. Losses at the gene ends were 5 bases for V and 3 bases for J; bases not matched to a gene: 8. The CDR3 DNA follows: TGTGCCAGCAGCGTTTTGGGACTAGCGGGGAAGACAGATACGCAGTATTTT. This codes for CASSVLGLAGKTDTQYF.

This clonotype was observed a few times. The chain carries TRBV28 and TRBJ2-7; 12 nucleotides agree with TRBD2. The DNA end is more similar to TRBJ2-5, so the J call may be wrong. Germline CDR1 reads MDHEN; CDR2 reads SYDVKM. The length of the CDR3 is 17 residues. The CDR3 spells CASSLSTSGGGGETQYF. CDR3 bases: TGTGCCAGCAGTTTATCGACTAGCGGGGGAGGAGGAGAGACCCAGTACTTC.

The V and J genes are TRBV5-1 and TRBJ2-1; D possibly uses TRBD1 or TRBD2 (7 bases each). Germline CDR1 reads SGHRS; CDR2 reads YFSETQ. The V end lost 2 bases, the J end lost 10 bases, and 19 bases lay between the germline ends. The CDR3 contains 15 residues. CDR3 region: CASSFDRARGGEQFF. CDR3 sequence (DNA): TGCGCCAGCAGCTTTGACAGGGCAAGGGGGGGCGAGCAGTTCTTC.

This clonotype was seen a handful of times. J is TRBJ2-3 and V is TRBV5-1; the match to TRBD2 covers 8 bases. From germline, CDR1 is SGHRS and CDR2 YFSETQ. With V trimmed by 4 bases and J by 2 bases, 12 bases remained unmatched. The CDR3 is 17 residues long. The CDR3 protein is CASSPLLAGGHTDTQYF. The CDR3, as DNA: TGCGCCAGCAGCCCTCTCCTGGCGGGGGGACACACAGATACGCAGTATTTT. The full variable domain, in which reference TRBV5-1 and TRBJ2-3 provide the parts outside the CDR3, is KAGVTQTPRYLIKTRGQQVTLSCSPISGHRSVSWYQQTPGQGLQFLFEYFSETQRNKGNFPGRFSGRQFSNSRSEMNVSTLELGDSALYLCASSPLLAGGHTDTQYFGPGTRLTVL.

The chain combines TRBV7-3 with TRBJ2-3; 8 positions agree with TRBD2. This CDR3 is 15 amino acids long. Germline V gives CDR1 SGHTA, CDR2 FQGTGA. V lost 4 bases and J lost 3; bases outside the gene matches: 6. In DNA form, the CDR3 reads TGTGCCAGCAGCTCCTCGACTAGCGCGACAGATACGCAGTATTTT. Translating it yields CASSSSTSATDTQYF.

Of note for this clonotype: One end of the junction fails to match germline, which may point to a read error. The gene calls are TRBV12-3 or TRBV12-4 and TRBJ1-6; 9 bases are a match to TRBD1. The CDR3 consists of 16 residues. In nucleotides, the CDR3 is TGTGTCAGCAGACCCGGGACAGGGAGATTCTATTCACCCCTCCACTTT. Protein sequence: CVSRPGTGRFYSPLHF.

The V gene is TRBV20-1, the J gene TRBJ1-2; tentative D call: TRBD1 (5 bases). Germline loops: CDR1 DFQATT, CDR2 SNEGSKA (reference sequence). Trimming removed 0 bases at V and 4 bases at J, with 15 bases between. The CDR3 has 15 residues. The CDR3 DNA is TGCAGTGCTAGAGATCGGGGCGGTATCGGCTATGGCTACACCTTC. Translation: CSARDRGGIGYGYTF.

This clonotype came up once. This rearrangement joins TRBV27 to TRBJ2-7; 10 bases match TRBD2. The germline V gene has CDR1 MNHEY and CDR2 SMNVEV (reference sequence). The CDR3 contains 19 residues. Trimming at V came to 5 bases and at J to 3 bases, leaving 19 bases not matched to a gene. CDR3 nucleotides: TGTGCCAGCAGTAACCGAAGAACACAGCGGGGGGGCGAGTACTACGAGCAGTACTTC. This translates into CASSNRRTQRGGEYYEQYF.

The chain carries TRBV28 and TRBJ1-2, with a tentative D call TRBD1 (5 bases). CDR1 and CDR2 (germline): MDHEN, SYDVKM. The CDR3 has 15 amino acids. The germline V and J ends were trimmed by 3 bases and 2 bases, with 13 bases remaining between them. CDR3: CASSFPRGLNYGYTF. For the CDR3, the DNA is TGTGCCAGCAGTTTCCCACGGGGACTCAACTATGGCTACACCTTC.

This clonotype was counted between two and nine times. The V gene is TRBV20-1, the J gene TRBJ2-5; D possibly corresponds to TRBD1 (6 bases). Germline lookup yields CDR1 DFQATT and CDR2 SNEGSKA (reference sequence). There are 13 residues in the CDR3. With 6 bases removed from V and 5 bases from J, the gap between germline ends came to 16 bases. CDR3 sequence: CSALDGGRETQYF. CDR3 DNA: TGCAGTGCCCTAGATGGGGGCAGGGAGACCCAGTACTTC.

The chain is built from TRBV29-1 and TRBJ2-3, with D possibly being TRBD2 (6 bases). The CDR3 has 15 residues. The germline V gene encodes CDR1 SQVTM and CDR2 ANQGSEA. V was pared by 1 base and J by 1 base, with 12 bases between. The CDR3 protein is CSVEVAVAGTDTQYF. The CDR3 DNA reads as TGCAGCGTTGAAGTAGCAGTAGCGGGCACAGATACGCAGTATTTT.

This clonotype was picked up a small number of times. CDR3: CASSISVSKETQYF. CDR3 nucleotide sequence: TGTGCCAGCAGCATTAGTGTTTCCAAAGAGACCCAGTACTTC. The chain combines TRBV7-8 with TRBJ2-5; D ambiguous. Germline lookup yields CDR1 SGHVS and CDR2 FQNEAQ. V was cut by 5 bases and J by 3 bases, with 13 bases left in between. The CDR3 totals 14 residues.

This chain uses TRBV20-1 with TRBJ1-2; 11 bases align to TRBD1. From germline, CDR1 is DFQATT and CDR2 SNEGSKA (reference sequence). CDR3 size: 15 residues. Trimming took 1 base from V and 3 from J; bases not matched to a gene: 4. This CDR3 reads CSARVRGQGDYGYTF. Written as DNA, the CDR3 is TGCAGTGCTAGAGTAAGGGGACAGGGGGACTATGGCTACACCTTC.

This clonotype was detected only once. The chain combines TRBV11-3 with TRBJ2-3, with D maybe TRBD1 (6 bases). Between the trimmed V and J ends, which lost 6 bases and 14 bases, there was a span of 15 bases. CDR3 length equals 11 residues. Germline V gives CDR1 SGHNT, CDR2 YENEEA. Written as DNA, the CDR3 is TGTGCCAGCAGTACACAGAAGACAGGGTATTTT. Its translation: CASSTQKTGYF.

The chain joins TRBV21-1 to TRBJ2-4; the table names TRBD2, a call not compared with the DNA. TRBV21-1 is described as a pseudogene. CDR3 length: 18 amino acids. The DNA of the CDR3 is TGTGCCACCCGAGGTTGTAGCGGGGGGGCGGTAGCCAAAAACACTCAGTACTTC. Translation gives CATRGCSGGAVAKNTQYF.

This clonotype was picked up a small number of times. The CDR3 region is CSASLVGGASSYEQYF. DNA of the CDR3: TGCAGTGCCAGCCTGGTCGGGGGGGCCTCGTCCTACGAGCAGTACTTC. V is TRBV20-1 and J is TRBJ2-7; 8 positions match TRBD2. Germline loops: CDR1 DFQATT, CDR2 SNEGSKA (reference sequence). The V segment lost 6 bases and the J segment 1 base; nucleotides outside the gene matches: 14. This CDR3 is built from 16 residues.

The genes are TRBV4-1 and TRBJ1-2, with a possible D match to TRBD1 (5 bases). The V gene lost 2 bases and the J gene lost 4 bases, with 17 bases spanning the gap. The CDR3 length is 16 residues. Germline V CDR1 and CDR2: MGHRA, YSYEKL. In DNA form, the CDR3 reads TGCGCCAGCAGCCAAACACAGAACCGGGACGGCTATGGCTACACCTTC. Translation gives CASSQTQNRDGYGYTF.

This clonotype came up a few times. CDR3 in DNA: TGTGCCAGCAGCTACAGCCTCAGGGGTGAAAAACTGTTTTTT. This translates into CASSYSLRGEKLFF. The chain recombines TRBV7-2 with TRBJ1-4; TRBD1 is a possible D gene (6 bases). The CDR3 length is 14 residues. V was clipped by 4 bases and J by 7 bases, with 13 bases between them. Germline CDR1 reads SGHTA; CDR2 reads FQGNSA.

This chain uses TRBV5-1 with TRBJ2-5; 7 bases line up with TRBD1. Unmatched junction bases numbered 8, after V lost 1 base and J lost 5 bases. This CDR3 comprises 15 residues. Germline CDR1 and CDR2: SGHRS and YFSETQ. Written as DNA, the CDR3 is TGCGCCAGCAGCTTGTCCGGGACAGAGGTTGAGACCCAGTACTTC. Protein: CASSLSGTEVETQYF. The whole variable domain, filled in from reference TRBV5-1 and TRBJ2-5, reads KAGVTQTPRYLIKTRGQQVTLSCSPISGHRSVSWYQQTPGQGLQFLFEYFSETQRNKGNFPGRFSGRQFSNSRSEMNVSTLELGDSALYLCASSLSGTEVETQYFGPGTRLLVL.

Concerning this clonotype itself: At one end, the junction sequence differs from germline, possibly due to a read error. In DNA form, the CDR3 reads TGTGCCAGCAGTTCATTAGCCAAAAACATGCAGTACTTC. This gives the protein CASSSLAKNMQYF. This chain joins TRBV27 and TRBJ2-4, with D unclear. CDR3 length: 13 residues. The V gene's germline CDR1 is MNHEY and CDR2 SMNVEV (reference sequence).

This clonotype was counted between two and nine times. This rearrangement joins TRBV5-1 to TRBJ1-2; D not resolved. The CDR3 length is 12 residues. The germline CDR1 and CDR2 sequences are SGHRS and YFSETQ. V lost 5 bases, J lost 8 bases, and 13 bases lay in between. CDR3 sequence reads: CASREDFGGYTF. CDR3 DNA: TGCGCCAGCAGAGAAGACTTCGGGGGCTACACCTTC.

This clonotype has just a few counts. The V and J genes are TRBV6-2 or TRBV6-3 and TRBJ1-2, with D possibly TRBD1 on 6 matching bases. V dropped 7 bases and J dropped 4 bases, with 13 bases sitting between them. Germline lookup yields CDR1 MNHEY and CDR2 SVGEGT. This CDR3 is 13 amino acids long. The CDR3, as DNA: TGTGCCAGCACCCCGGACAGAATCTATGGCTACACCTTC. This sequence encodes CASTPDRIYGYTF.

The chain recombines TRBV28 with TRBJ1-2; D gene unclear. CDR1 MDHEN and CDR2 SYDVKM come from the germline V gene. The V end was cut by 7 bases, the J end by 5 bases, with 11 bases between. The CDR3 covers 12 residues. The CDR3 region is CASTGNQYGYTF. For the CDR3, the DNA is TGTGCCAGCACGGGGAACCAATATGGCTACACCTTC.

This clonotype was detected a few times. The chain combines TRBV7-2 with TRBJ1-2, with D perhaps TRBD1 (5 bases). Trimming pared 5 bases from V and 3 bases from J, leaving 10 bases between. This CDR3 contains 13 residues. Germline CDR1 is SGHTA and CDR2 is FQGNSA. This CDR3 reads CASSIGTDYGYTF. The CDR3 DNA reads TGTGCCAGCAGCATCGGGACTGACTATGGCTACACCTTC.